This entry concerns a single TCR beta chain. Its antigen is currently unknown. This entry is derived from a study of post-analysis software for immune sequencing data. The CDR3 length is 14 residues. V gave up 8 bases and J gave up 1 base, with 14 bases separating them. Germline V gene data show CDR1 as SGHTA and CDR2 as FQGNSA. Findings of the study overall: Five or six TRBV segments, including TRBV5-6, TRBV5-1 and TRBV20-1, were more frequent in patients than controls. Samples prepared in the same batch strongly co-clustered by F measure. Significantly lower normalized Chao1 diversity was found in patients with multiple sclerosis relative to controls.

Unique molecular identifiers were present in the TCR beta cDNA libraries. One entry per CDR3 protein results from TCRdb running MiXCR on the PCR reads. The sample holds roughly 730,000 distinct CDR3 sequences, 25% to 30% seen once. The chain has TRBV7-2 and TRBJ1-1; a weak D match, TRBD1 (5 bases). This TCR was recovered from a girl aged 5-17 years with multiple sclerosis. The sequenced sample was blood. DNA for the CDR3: TGTGCCAGCTTCCGAGGCGGACAGAACACTGAAGCTTTCTTT. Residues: CASFRGGQNTEAFF.